The 8 T cell receptor beta chains below come from one sample, sequenced in a study of blood T cell repertoires in COVID-19. Libraries were prepared by immunoSEQ multiplex PCR; TCRdb keeps only in-frame clonotypes and omits some of them. This sample has around 160,000 clones, with around 85% found just once. Sequencing was carried out using peripheral blood. These receptors were obtained from a man aged 55-75 years with active or convalescent COVID-19.

This clone came up once. The chain couples TRBV6-6 to TRBJ1-2; D remains unclear. The CDR3 totals 13 residues. Germline V gene lookup returns CDR1 MNHNY and CDR2 SVGAGI (reference sequence). Trimming shortened V by 2 bases and J by 4 bases, and 8 bases separated the two germline ends. This chain's CDR3 is CASSYEGVYGYTF. The CDR3 region has the DNA TGTGCCAGCAGTTACGAGGGAGTCTATGGCTACACCTTC.

This clone has just a few counts. This chain joins TRBV5-1 and TRBJ1-1, with 7 bases fitting TRBD1. This CDR3 region has 14 residues. V trimming: 0 bases; J trimming: 4 bases; junction bases outside the gene matches: 3. Germline V gene lookup returns CDR1 SGHRS and CDR2 YFSETQ. The CDR3 loop is CASSLGDSVTEAFF. The DNA of the CDR3 is TGCGCCAGCAGCTTGGGGGACAGTGTCACTGAAGCTTTCTTT.

The V gene is TRBV5-4, the J gene TRBJ1-2, with no clear D. Trimming shortened V by 3 bases and J by 4 bases, and 10 bases separated the two germline ends. The germline gives CDR1 SGHNT, CDR2 YYREEE (reference sequence). The CDR3 is 13 residues long. CDR3 DNA sequence: TGTGCCAGCAGCTCCGGCCCGGGCTATGGCTACACCTTC. It specifies CASSSGPGYGYTF.

The V and J genes are TRBV6-2 or TRBV6-3 and TRBJ1-2; TRBD1 aligns across 10 bases. Per germline, CDR1 MNHEY and CDR2 SVGEGT. V lost 4 bases to trimming and J lost 4 bases; unmatched junction nucleotides: 6. This CDR3 has 15 residues. CDR3 amino acids: CASSFGTGVIYGYTF. In DNA, the CDR3 is TGTGCCAGCAGTTTCGGGACAGGGGTTATCTATGGCTACACCTTC.

V and J are TRBV5-1 and TRBJ1-2; D remains ambiguous. CDR3 size: 13 residues. Trimming pared 2 bases from V and 0 bases from J, leaving 5 bases between. The germline CDR1 and CDR2 sequences are SGHRS and YFSETQ. The CDR3 protein is CASSFQANYGYTF. CDR3 sequence (DNA): TGCGCCAGCAGCTTTCAGGCTAACTATGGCTACACCTTC.

The gene calls are TRBV7-2 and TRBJ2-7; the D gene is possibly TRBD2 (6 bases). This CDR3 comprises 15 residues. Germline CDR1 reads SGHTA; CDR2 reads FQGNSA. The germline V and J ends were trimmed by 5 bases and 2 bases, with 16 bases remaining between them. CDR3 sequence reads: CASSPRGGTAYEQYF. The DNA of the CDR3 is TGTGCCAGCAGCCCGCGGGGCGGGACTGCCTACGAGCAGTACTTC.

The rearrangement joins TRBV27 to TRBJ2-1; a weak D match, TRBD1 (6 bases). Trimming shortened V by 8 bases and J by 9 bases, and 14 bases separated the two germline ends. The CDR3 loop spans 12 amino acids. Germline values: CDR1 MNHEY, CDR2 SMNVEV (reference sequence). The CDR3 protein is CASSYRAGEQFF. CDR3 in DNA: TGTGCCAGCTCCTACAGGGCCGGTGAGCAGTTCTTC.

V and J are TRBV29-1 and TRBJ1-2; no clear D gene. V was cut by 6 bases and J by 1 base, with 6 bases left in between. The CDR3 runs to 11 residues. Germline CDR1 is SQVTM and CDR2 is ANQGSEA. The DNA for the CDR3 is TGCAGCGTCCGGTATAACTATGGCTACACCTTC. Translated: CSVRYNYGYTF.